This TCR beta chain appears in the sequencing data of a study of blood T cell repertoires in COVID-19. CDR1 is MDHEN and CDR2 is SYDVKM in the germline V gene. CDR3 size: 14 residues. V shed 6 bases, J shed 2 bases, and the junction held 7 bases outside the gene matches. The table came from immunoSEQ multiplex PCR; TCRdb's copy has only in-frame clones and leaves some out. The sample yields a few hundred thousand clones, 80% to 90% seen once. Sequencing input: PBMCs or T cells enriched from blood (not recorded which). This chain links TRBV28 with TRBJ2-7; 7 nucleotides align to TRBD2. The TCR sequence derives from a woman in her thirties or forties with acute COVID-19. This CDR3 is CASRSISGTYEQYF. The CDR3 region has the DNA TGTGCCAGCAGATCCATAAGCGGGACCTACGAGCAGTACTTC.